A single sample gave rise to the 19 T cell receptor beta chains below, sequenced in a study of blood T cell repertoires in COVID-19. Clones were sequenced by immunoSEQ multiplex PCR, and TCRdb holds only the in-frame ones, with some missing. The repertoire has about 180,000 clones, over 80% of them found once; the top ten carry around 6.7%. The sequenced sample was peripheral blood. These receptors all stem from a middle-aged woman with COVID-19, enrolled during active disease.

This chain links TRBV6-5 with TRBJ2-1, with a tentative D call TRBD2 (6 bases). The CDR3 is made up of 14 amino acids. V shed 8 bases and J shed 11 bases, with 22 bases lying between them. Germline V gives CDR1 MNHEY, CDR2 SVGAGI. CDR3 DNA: TGTGCCAGCGCCGGGAGAGGAGGGGCGATGAAGCAGTTCTTC. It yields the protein CASAGRGGAMKQFF.

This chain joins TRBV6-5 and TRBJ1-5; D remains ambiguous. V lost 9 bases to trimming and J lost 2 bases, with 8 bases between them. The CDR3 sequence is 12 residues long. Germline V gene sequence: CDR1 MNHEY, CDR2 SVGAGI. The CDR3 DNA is TGTGCCAGTCGACGGGGCAATCAGCCCCAGCATTTT. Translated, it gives CASRRGNQPQHF.

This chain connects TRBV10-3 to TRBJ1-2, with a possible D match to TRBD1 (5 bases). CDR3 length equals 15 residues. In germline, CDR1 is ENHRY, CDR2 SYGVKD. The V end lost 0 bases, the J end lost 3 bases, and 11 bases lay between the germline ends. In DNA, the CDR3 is TGTGCCATCAGTGAGTCCACGACAGCGTACTATGGCTACACCTTC. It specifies CAISESTTAYYGYTF.

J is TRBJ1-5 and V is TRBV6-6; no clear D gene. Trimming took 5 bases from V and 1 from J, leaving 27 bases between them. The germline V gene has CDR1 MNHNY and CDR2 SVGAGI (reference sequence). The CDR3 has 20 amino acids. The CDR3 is CASSHIPPILDFESNQPQHF. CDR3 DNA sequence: TGTGCCAGCAGTCATATCCCCCCAATTTTGGACTTTGAAAGCAATCAGCCCCAGCATTTT.

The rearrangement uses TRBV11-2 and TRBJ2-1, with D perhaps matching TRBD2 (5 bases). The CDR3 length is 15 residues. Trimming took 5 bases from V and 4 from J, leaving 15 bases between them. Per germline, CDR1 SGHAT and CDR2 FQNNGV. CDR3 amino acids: CASSPTRERYNEQFF. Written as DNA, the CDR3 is TGTGCCAGCAGCCCGACGAGGGAGAGGTACAATGAGCAGTTCTTC.

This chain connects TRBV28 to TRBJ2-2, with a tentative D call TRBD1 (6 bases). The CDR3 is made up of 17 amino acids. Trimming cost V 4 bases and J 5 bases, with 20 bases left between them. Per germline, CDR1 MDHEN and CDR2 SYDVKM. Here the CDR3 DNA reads TGTGCCAGCAGTTCGCCGACAGGATCCATTGGGACCGGGGAGCTGTTTTTT. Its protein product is CASSSPTGSIGTGELFF.

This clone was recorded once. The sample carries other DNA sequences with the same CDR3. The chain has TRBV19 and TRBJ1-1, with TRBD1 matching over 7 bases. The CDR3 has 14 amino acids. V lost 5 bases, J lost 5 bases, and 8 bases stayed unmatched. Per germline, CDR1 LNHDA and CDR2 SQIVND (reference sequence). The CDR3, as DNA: TGTGCCAGTAGTTCCACAGGGGTAGGGACTGAAGCTTTCTTT. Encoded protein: CASSSTGVGTEAFF.

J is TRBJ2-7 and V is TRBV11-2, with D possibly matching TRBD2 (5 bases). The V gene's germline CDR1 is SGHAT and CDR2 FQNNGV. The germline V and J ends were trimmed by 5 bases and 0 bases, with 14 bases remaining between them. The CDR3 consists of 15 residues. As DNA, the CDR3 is TGTGCCAGCAGCACCCGCCCCCGGGGCTCCTACGAGCAGTACTTC. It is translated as CASSTRPRGSYEQYF.

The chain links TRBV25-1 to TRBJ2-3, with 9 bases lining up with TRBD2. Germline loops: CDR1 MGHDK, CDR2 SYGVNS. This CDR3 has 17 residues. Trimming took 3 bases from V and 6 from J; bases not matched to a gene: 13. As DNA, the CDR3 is TGTGCCAGCAGTGATTGGCGGGAGGGCCCCCGGTTCGATACGCAGTATTTT. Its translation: CASSDWREGPRFDTQYF.

CDR3 region: CASGREGTYRDTGELFF. CDR3 DNA: TGTGCTAGTGGCCGGGAGGGGACCTATAGGGACACCGGGGAGCTGTTTTTT. This chain links TRBV12-5 with TRBJ2-2; 8 bases line up with TRBD2. Germline loops: CDR1 LGHNT, CDR2 FRNRAP. Unmatched junction bases numbered 12, after V lost 6 bases and J lost 3 bases. This CDR3 has 17 residues.

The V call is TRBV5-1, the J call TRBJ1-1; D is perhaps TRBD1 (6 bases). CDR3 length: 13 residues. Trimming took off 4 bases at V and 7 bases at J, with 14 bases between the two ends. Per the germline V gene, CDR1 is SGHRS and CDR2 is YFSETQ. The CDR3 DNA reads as TGCGCCAGCAGCCCTGGACAGAGCAATGAAGCTTTCTTT. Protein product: CASSPGQSNEAFF.

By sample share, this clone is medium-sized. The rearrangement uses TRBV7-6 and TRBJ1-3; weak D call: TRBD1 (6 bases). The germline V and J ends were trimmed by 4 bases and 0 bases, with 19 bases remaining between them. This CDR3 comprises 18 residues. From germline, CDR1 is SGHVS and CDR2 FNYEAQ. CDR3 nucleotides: TGTGCCAGCAGCTCTACACAGGGAACCGTGGTCTCTGGAAACACCATATATTTT. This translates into CASSSTQGTVVSGNTIYF.

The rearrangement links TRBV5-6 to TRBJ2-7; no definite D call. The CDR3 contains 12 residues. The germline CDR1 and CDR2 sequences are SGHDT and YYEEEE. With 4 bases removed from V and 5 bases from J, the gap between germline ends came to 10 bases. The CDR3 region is CASSPRRHEQYF. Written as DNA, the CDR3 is TGTGCCAGCAGCCCCAGGCGCCACGAGCAGTACTTC.

For the CDR3, the DNA is TGCGCCAGCAGCTTGGTTCTTCCAGGACGGGGTGGCACCTACGAGCAGTACTTC. The encoded protein is CASSLVLPGRGGTYEQYF. The rearrangement joins TRBV5-1 to TRBJ2-7; tentative D call: TRBD2 (5 bases). CDR3 length equals 18 residues. Per germline, CDR1 SGHRS and CDR2 YFSETQ. V was pared by 0 bases and J by 2 bases, with 21 bases between.

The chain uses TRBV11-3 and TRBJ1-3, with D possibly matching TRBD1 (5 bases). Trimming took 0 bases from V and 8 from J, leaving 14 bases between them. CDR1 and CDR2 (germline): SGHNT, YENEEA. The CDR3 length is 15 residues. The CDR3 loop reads CASSLERGGAHTIYF. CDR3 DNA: TGTGCCAGCAGCTTAGAAAGAGGAGGGGCGCACACCATATATTTT.

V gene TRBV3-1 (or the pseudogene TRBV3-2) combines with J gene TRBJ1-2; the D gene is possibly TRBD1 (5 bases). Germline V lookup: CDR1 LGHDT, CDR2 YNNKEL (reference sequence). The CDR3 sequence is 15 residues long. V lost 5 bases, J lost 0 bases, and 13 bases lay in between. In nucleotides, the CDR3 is TGTGCCAGCAGCTTCCGCGGGACGCCTAACTATGGCTACACCTTC. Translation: CASSFRGTPNYGYTF.

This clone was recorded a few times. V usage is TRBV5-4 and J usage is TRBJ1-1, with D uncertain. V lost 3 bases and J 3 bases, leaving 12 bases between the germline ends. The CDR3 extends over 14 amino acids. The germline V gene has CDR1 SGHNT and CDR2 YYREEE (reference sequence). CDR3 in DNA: TGTGCCAGCAGCTCACCAGGACTCTACACTGAAGCTTTCTTT. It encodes CASSSPGLYTEAFF.

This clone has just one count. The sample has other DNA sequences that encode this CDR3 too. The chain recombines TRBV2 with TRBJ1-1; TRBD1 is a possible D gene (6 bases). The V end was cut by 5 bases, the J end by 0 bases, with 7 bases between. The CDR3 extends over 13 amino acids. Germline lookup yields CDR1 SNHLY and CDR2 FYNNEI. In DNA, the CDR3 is TGTGCCAGCAGTCAGGGGATGAACACTGAAGCTTTCTTT. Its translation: CASSQGMNTEAFF.

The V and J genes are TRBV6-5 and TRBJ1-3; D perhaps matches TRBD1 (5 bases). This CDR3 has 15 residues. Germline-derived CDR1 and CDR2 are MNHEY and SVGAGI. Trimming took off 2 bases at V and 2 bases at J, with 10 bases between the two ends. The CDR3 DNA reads TGTGCCAGCAGTTACGCCGACAGAACTGGAAACACCATATATTTT. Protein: CASSYADRTGNTIYF.